This passage covers 18 T cell receptor beta chains from one sample sequenced in a study of spatial heterogeneity in lung cancer (dated by TCRdb to the late 2010s). General findings and caveats noted by the study authors: The tumor nonsynonymous mutation count correlated with the number of expanded intratumoral alpha and beta TCRs.

The library was generated by 5' RACE. Sequencing took place on a NextSeq 500. TCRdb reprocessing: public reads trimmed at Q25 with fastp, clones called with MiXCR, in-frame beta chains kept. Rows with a matching CDR3 protein are joined into one entry that keeps the most common DNA and genes. Within this sample are around 10,000 distinct CDR3 sequences, with 13% to 15% of them counted one time only. The biggest ten clones account for over 11% of the sample. The antigens these receptors bind are not known. Interpreted using the paper, the time point label stands for: sample taken at primary tumor resection. Sequenced material: lung tumor tissue, taken at surgery. Receptors originate from a male donor with early-stage non-small cell lung cancer.

This clonotype was seen ten or more times. The chain joins TRBV7-2 to TRBJ2-5, with TRBD2 matching over 11 bases. The V and J ends lost 4 bases and 2 bases, in that order; junction bases with no gene match: 9. Germline lookup yields CDR1 SGHTA and CDR2 FQGNSA. The CDR3 is 17 residues long. The CDR3, as DNA: TGTGCCAGCAGCTACCGACCGGGACTAGCGGCACAAGAGACCCAGTACTTC. This sequence encodes CASSYRPGLAAQETQYF. The full variable domain, completed using reference TRBV7-2 and TRBJ2-5, is GAGVSQSPSNKVTEKGKDVELRCDPISGHTALYWYRQSLGQGLEFLIYFQGNSAPDKSGLPSDRFSAERTGGSVSTLTIQRTQQEDSAVYLCASSYRPGLAAQETQYFGPGTRLLVL.

This clonotype was detected ten times or more. The J gene is TRBJ2-1, the V gene TRBV2; 7 nucleotides match TRBD1. The CDR3 sequence is 16 residues long. Trimming removed 10 bases from V and 2 bases from J; junction bases left unmatched: 14. Per germline, CDR1 SNHLY and CDR2 FYNNEI. Here the CDR3 reads CAIARVAGGTYNEQFF. CDR3 in DNA: TGTGCCATAGCAAGGGTCGCAGGGGGAACCTACAATGAGCAGTTCTTC.

Many counts were recorded for this clonotype. This chain links TRBV29-1 with TRBJ1-2, with D unclear. CDR3 length: 12 amino acids. CDR1 SQVTM and CDR2 ANQGSEA come from the germline V gene. Trimming removed 3 bases from V and 2 bases from J, with 7 bases in between. In DNA, the CDR3 is TGCAGCGTTGACTCCGGGAACTATGGCTACACCTTC. It is translated as CSVDSGNYGYTF.

V is TRBV27 and J is TRBJ1-6; 9 positions agree with TRBD1. The V gene end was trimmed by 5 bases and the J gene end by 8 bases; junction bases not matched to a gene: 7. Germline assignment: CDR1 MNHEY and CDR2 SMNVEV (reference sequence). This CDR3 is 15 amino acids long. CDR3 sequence reads: CASSTGTGSYSPLHF. The CDR3 DNA follows: TGTGCCAGCAGTACCGGGACAGGGTCGTATTCACCCCTCCACTTT.

Many counts were recorded for this clonotype. V is TRBV3-1 and J is TRBJ1-1; 8 nucleotides line up with TRBD1. Per the germline V gene, CDR1 is LGHDT and CDR2 is YNNKEL (reference sequence). V gave up 4 bases and J gave up 3 bases; unmatched junction bases: 4. This CDR3 is built from 14 residues. CDR3 residues: CASSPGGAHTEAFF. DNA for the CDR3: TGTGCCAGCAGCCCAGGGGGCGCACACACTGAAGCTTTCTTT.

This clonotype was recorded at least ten times. The chain has TRBV7-2 and TRBJ1-6; D not resolved. V was cut by 4 bases and J by 11 bases, with 12 bases left in between. The germline V gene encodes CDR1 SGHTA and CDR2 FQGNSA. The CDR3 loop spans 13 amino acids. CDR3 loop: CASSSNPGAPLHF. The CDR3 coding sequence is TGTGCCAGCAGCTCTAACCCGGGTGCACCCCTCCACTTT. The full variable domain, in which reference TRBV7-2 and TRBJ1-6 provide the parts outside the CDR3, is GAGVSQSPSNKVTEKGKDVELRCDPISGHTALYWYRQSLGQGLEFLIYFQGNSAPDKSGLPSDRFSAERTGGSVSTLTIQRTQQEDSAVYLCASSSNPGAPLHFGNGTRLTVT.

This clonotype was seen at least ten times. The chain has TRBV28 and TRBJ2-4; perhaps TRBD2 as D (6 bases). The CDR3 sequence is 15 residues long. Germline loops: CDR1 MDHEN, CDR2 SYDVKM. V lost 7 bases, J lost 1 base, and 14 bases lay in between. This CDR3 is CASTFGSVAKNIQYF. The CDR3, as DNA: TGTGCCAGCACTTTCGGGAGTGTCGCCAAAAACATTCAGTACTTC.

CDR3 residues: CASSQGQGSADTQYF. The CDR3 DNA is TGTGCCAGCAGCCAAGGACAGGGGAGCGCAGATACGCAGTATTTT. The rearrangement joins TRBV3-1 to TRBJ2-3; 8 positions agree with TRBD1. Germline CDR1 and CDR2: LGHDT and YNNKEL (reference sequence). The CDR3 extends over 15 amino acids. Unmatched junction bases numbered 4, after V lost 1 base and J lost 4 bases.

This clonotype was recorded at least ten times. The rearrangement links TRBV11-2 to TRBJ1-2; D not certain. Germline V gene data show CDR1 as SGHAT and CDR2 as FQNNGV. The length of the CDR3 is 11 residues. Trimming removed 1 base from V and 8 bases from J, with 5 bases in between. In DNA, the CDR3 is TGTGCCAGCAGCTTAGGAGGAGGCTACACCTTC. This encodes CASSLGGGYTF.

This clonotype occurred many times. The chain links TRBV12-2 to TRBJ2-6. TRBV12-2 is labeled a pseudogene. The CDR3 loop spans 22 amino acids. The CDR3 nucleotides are TGTGCAAGTCGCTTAGCGCGAAGCGAGGAGCCCGACTTACACTCTGGGGCCAACGTCCTGACTTTC. It is translated as CASRLARSEEPDLHSGANVLTF.

J is TRBJ1-4 and V is TRBV7-2, with D perhaps TRBD1 (5 bases). The CDR3 sequence is 15 residues long. V gave up 5 bases and J gave up 7 bases, with 17 bases separating them. Germline lookup yields CDR1 SGHTA and CDR2 FQGNSA. The CDR3 here is CASSPKGARAEKLFF. The CDR3 DNA reads TGTGCCAGCAGCCCGAAAGGGGCTAGGGCTGAAAAACTGTTTTTT.

The chain joins TRBV7-2 to TRBJ2-3; D remains ambiguous. The CDR3 is made up of 11 amino acids. Between the trimmed V and J ends, which lost 7 bases and 7 bases, there was a span of 9 bases. Germline V lookup: CDR1 SGHTA, CDR2 FQGNSA. The CDR3 DNA reads as TGTGCCAGCACCGTGACAAATACGCAGTATTTT. Translating gives CASTVTNTQYF.

This clonotype was seen at least ten times. The J gene is TRBJ1-2, the V gene TRBV27, with 7 bases aligning to TRBD1. Per germline, CDR1 MNHEY and CDR2 SMNVEV (reference sequence). The CDR3 sequence is 14 residues long. With 7 bases clipped from V and 4 bases from J, the junction kept 9 bases outside the gene matches. The CDR3 nucleotides read TGTGCCAGCACCCCCAGGGGACAGTCCTATGGCTACACCTTC. Encoded protein: CASTPRGQSYGYTF.

The chain links TRBV28 to TRBJ1-1; 10 bases map to TRBD1. Germline V gene data show CDR1 as MDHEN and CDR2 as SYDVKM. Losses at the gene ends were 6 bases for V and 3 bases for J; bases not matched to a gene: 7. This CDR3 is 15 amino acids long. CDR3 loop: CASRGTGVRDTEAFF. CDR3 in DNA: TGTGCCAGCAGGGGGACAGGGGTTCGGGACACTGAAGCTTTCTTT.

V is TRBV5-1 and J is TRBJ1-5, with a possible D match to TRBD1 (6 bases). This CDR3 spans 13 amino acids. V gave up 0 bases and J gave up 7 bases, with 8 bases separating them. Looked up from germline, CDR1 is SGHRS and CDR2 is YFSETQ. The CDR3, as DNA: TGCGCCAGCAGCTTGGCGGGGGGCCAGCCCCAGCATTTT. Protein sequence: CASSLAGGQPQHF.

This clonotype was counted at least ten times. The rearrangement links TRBV4-2 to TRBJ2-3; 8 bases agree with TRBD2. V lost 1 base, J lost 4 bases, and 10 bases stayed unmatched. Germline lookup yields CDR1 LGHNA and CDR2 YNFKEQ. This CDR3 is 17 amino acids long. The CDR3 region is CASSQVSIASGSDTQYF. CDR3 bases: TGTGCCAGCAGCCAAGTTTCTATTGCTAGCGGGTCAGATACGCAGTATTTT.

This clonotype was counted at least ten times. The chain employs TRBV6-6 and TRBJ2-1; the D is unclear. The germline V gene has CDR1 MNHNY and CDR2 SVGAGI (reference sequence). CDR3 size: 14 residues. V lost 5 bases and J lost 8, with 16 bases in between. CDR3 region: CASSTPSGSDEQFF. For the CDR3, the DNA is TGTGCCAGCAGTACCCCCTCCGGGTCGGATGAGCAGTTCTTC.

Many counts were recorded for this clonotype. This sequence joins TRBV3-1 and TRBJ2-3, with 11 positions matching TRBD2. V shed 3 bases and J 0 bases; nucleotides not matched to a gene: 2. Looked up from germline, CDR1 is LGHDT and CDR2 is YNNKEL (reference sequence). The CDR3 is 16 amino acids. DNA of the CDR3: TGTGCCAGCAGCCATACTAGCGGGAGAAGCACAGATACGCAGTATTTT. It specifies CASSHTSGRSTDTQYF.